The next 16 T cell receptor beta chains were all read from a single sample in a study of response to subunit inactivated influenza vaccine. Each CDR3 protein gets one entry after TCRdb re-called the RT-PCR reads with MiXCR. The sample carries more than 450,000 distinct CDR3 sequences, 10% to 12% recorded once. The same sample was also studied in work on T cells expressing NK-cell markers. From that report: In generating TCR beta cDNA, 5'RACE template switching with UMIs was used.

This material consisted of PBMCs from blood, taken on the day of vaccination. All receptors derive from a man aged 50-59 years who received an inactivated influenza vaccine.

This clonotype turned up a few times. This chain connects TRBV19 to TRBJ1-1, with TRBD1 matching over 8 bases. J lost 8 bases, V lost 5 bases, and 10 bases had no gene match. Germline-derived CDR1 and CDR2 are LNHDA and SQIVND (reference sequence). CDR3 length equals 14 residues. CDR3 protein: CASSAMDRVGEAFF. The CDR3 DNA sequence: TGTGCCAGTAGTGCTATGGACAGGGTGGGAGAAGCTTTCTTT.

This clonotype was observed many times. This chain joins TRBV4-1 and TRBJ2-3; no clear D gene. This CDR3 comprises 15 residues. Looked up from germline, CDR1 is MGHRA and CDR2 is YSYEKL. Trimming shortened V by 6 bases and J by 1 base, and 14 bases separated the two germline ends. CDR3 amino acids: CASSPYGVGTDTQYF. CDR3 coding DNA: TGCGCCAGCAGTCCCTATGGTGTCGGCACAGATACGCAGTATTTT.

This clonotype has ten or more counts. The genes are TRBV7-9 and TRBJ2-3; D might be TRBD1 (6 bases). Germline values: CDR1 SEHNR, CDR2 FQNEAQ (reference sequence). Deletions cut 5 bases from V and 3 bases from J, with 15 bases between. The CDR3 has 15 residues. The CDR3 DNA is TGTGCCAGCAGCCCACAGGGTTTGAAGACAGATACGCAGTATTTT. This encodes CASSPQGLKTDTQYF.

The gene calls are TRBV10-3 and TRBJ2-1; D perhaps matches TRBD1 (5 bases). Trimming shortened V by 2 bases and J by 3 bases, and 8 bases separated the two germline ends. Germline CDR1 is ENHRY and CDR2 is SYGVKD. The CDR3 extends over 14 amino acids. The chain's CDR3 is CAISEGAGYNEQFF. The CDR3 nucleotides are TGTGCCATCAGTGAGGGGGCAGGCTACAATGAGCAGTTCTTC.

This clonotype showed up just a few times. The rearrangement uses TRBV28 and TRBJ2-5; tentatively, D is TRBD1 or TRBD2 (5 bases each). CDR3 length: 14 amino acids. Per the germline V gene, CDR1 is MDHEN and CDR2 is SYDVKM. V was pared by 6 bases and J by 6 bases, with 17 bases between. CDR3 nucleotide sequence: TGTGCCAGCAGACAGAGGGACGGTCGGAAGACCCAGTACTTC. It codes for CASRQRDGRKTQYF.

V and J are TRBV30 and TRBJ2-3; D remains unclear. Germline CDR1 GTSNPN, CDR2 SVGIG (reference sequence). The CDR3 has 17 amino acids. Trimming took 0 bases from V and 0 from J, leaving 16 bases between them. CDR3 sequence reads: CAWSVLSVRTSTDTQYF. The CDR3, as DNA: TGTGCCTGGAGTGTACTGAGCGTCAGGACCAGCACAGATACGCAGTATTTT.

Concerning this clonotype itself: This may stem from a read error, because a much larger clone lies one nucleotide away. The V gene is TRBV7-2, the J gene TRBJ2-1, with 10 nucleotides matching TRBD2. CDR1 and CDR2 (germline): SGHTA, FQGNSA. CDR3 length: 15 amino acids. CDR3 DNA: TGTGCCAGCAGCCGACCGGGACTAGCGAAAAATGAGCGGTTCTTC. This sequence encodes CASSRPGLAKNERFF. The whole variable domain, remainder taken from reference TRBV7-2 and TRBJ2-1, is GAGVSQSPSNKVTEKGKDVELRCDPISGHTALYWYRQSLGQGLEFLIYFQGNSAPDKSGLPSDRFSAERTGGSVSTLTIQRTQQEDSAVYLCASSRPGLAKNERFFGPGTRLTVL.

V and J are TRBV29-1 and TRBJ1-2; D is perhaps TRBD1 (5 bases). V gave up 6 bases and J gave up 2 bases, with 19 bases separating them. Germline V gene sequence: CDR1 SQVTM, CDR2 ANQGSEA. The length of the CDR3 is 15 residues. The CDR3 nucleotides are TGCAGCGTCCGGGACCTCCACCCCGGGAACTATGGCTACACCTTC. Protein: CSVRDLHPGNYGYTF.

About this clonotype: A much larger clone differs from this one at a single base, so this may be a read error. The CDR3 coding sequence is TGTGCCAGCAGTTTTCTCCAGCCCGGCACCACTGAAGCTTTCTTT. Residues: CASSFLQPGTTEAFF. This chain joins TRBV12-3 or TRBV12-4 and TRBJ1-1; D ambiguous. This CDR3 comprises 15 residues. V gave up 3 bases and J gave up 4 bases, with 15 bases separating them.

The chain joins TRBV5-1 to TRBJ1-2; 8 bases are a match to TRBD1. CDR3 length equals 15 residues. Trimming at V came to 4 bases and at J to 8 bases, leaving 13 bases not matched to a gene. Germline CDR1 and CDR2: SGHRS and YFSETQ. The CDR3 region is CASSPPLTGADGYTF. DNA of the CDR3: TGCGCCAGCAGCCCTCCTTTGACAGGGGCTGACGGCTACACCTTC.

The table lists this clonotype with a few counts. The chain has TRBV5-1 and TRBJ2-7; D might be TRBD1 or TRBD2, each matching 5 bases. In germline, CDR1 is SGHRS, CDR2 YFSETQ. This CDR3 is built from 13 residues. V lost 5 bases to trimming and J lost 6 bases, with 15 bases between them. The CDR3, as DNA: TGCGCCAGCAGACCTGGGACCTTCTTCGAGCAGTACTTC. Protein product: CASRPGTFFEQYF.

This clonotype has a handful of counts. This chain connects TRBV4-3 to TRBJ2-1; tentatively, D is TRBD2 (5 bases). The germline V gene encodes CDR1 LGHNA and CDR2 YSLEER. The CDR3 is 16 amino acids. Between the trimmed V and J ends, which lost 0 bases and 4 bases, there was a span of 13 bases. CDR3 protein: CASSQDGRERYNEQFF. CDR3 nucleotide sequence: TGCGCCAGCAGCCAAGACGGTCGGGAACGATACAATGAGCAGTTCTTC.

The table lists this clonotype with many counts. The rearrangement links TRBV11-3 to TRBJ2-1; 8 nucleotides match TRBD1. The CDR3 is 16 amino acids. Germline V lookup: CDR1 SGHNT, CDR2 YENEEA. Trimming took 0 bases from V and 9 from J; bases not matched to a gene: 10. CDR3 region: CASSLDRDRPGSEQFF. The CDR3 DNA reads TGTGCCAGCAGCTTAGATCGGGACAGGCCGGGAAGTGAGCAGTTCTTC.

The chain is built from TRBV4-1 and TRBJ1-2, with 8 bases identical to TRBD1. V was clipped by 4 bases and J by 4 bases; unmatched bases: 11. The CDR3 loop spans 16 amino acids. Germline CDR1 MGHRA, CDR2 YSYEKL. The CDR3 DNA sequence: TGCGCCAGCAGCCCAAGGACAGGGAAGAATGTCTATGGCTACACCTTC. The encoded protein is CASSPRTGKNVYGYTF.

This clonotype showed up many times. This chain links TRBV15 with TRBJ2-5, with TRBD1 as a possible D gene (6 bases). V dropped 0 bases and J dropped 1 base, with 12 bases sitting between them. Germline V CDR1 and CDR2: LNHNV, YYDKDF (reference sequence). The CDR3 covers 16 residues. CDR3 sequence reads: CATSRDAGAGQETQYF. CDR3 sequence (DNA): TGTGCCACCAGCAGAGATGCAGGGGCAGGCCAAGAGACCCAGTACTTC.

This clonotype was seen more than once but under ten times. V and J are TRBV7-9 and TRBJ2-5; D ambiguous. V was trimmed by 5 bases and J by 1 base, leaving 14 bases between them. Germline CDR1 and CDR2: SEHNR and FQNEAQ (reference sequence). The CDR3 is 15 amino acids. Written as DNA, the CDR3 is TGTGCCAGCAGCCCCCAATTGCAGACCCAAGAGACCCAGTACTTC. It translates to CASSPQLQTQETQYF.